The sequence of this T cell receptor (beta chain) was determined in a study of T cell responses to AZD1222 COVID-19 vaccine. Findings of the study overall: Targets within unmutated variant regions were reportedly found for nearly half of spike-specific TCRs.

Method: immunoSEQ multiplex PCR; TCRdb's copy keeps in-frame clones and lacks some. The sample lists over 120,000 clones; 90% to 95% were seen once. Regarding this clone: Its target is not known.

CDR3 length: 14 amino acids. The V end lost 10 bases, the J end lost 3 bases, and 15 bases lay between the germline ends. In germline, CDR1 is MNHNY, CDR2 SVGAGI (reference sequence). Sequencing used peripheral blood, obtained on day 0 of AZD1222 vaccination. This chain uses TRBV6-6 with TRBJ1-4; D is possibly TRBD1 (5 bases). This receptor was taken from an adult in good health. Here the CDR3 reads CATLGGIANEKLFF. CDR3 bases: TGTGCCACCCTCGGGGGGATAGCTAATGAAAAACTGTTTTTT.